The 21 T cell receptor beta chains reported below all come from one sample, sequenced in a study of T cell changes during pregnancy in multiple sclerosis. Here immunoSEQ multiplex PCR was the method, and the copy in TCRdb shows in-frame clones only, minus some. The sample has approximately 68,000 clones, about nine tenths seen once. Material: peripheral blood, obtained in the third trimester of pregnancy. The origin of the receptors is a female donor in good health, enrolled as a control in a pregnancy study.

This chain links TRBV6-1 with TRBJ2-1; 10 nucleotides align to TRBD1. This CDR3 spans 14 amino acids. Germline loops: CDR1 MNHNS, CDR2 SASEGT. V shed 6 bases, J shed 4 bases, and the junction held 3 bases outside the gene matches. In nucleotides, the CDR3 is TGTGCCAGCAGGGACAGGGGGAGATACAATGAGCAGTTCTTC. Its protein product is CASRDRGRYNEQFF.

CDR3 residues: CASSRSETGLGKLFF. In DNA form, the CDR3 reads TGCGCCAGCAGCCGTTCAGAGACAGGGTTGGGAAAACTGTTTTTT. V usage is TRBV4-1 and J usage is TRBJ1-4, with 7 bases identical to TRBD1. Germline V gene lookup returns CDR1 MGHRA and CDR2 YSYEKL. Unmatched junction bases numbered 12, after V lost 4 bases and J lost 10 bases. This CDR3 region has 15 residues.

The CDR3 sequence: CASSFTVYQPQHF. In DNA, the CDR3 is TGTGCCAGCAGTTTCACAGTTTATCAGCCCCAGCATTTT. V gene TRBV6-6 combines with J gene TRBJ1-5; D is unclear. The CDR3 is 13 amino acids. Germline V gene data show CDR1 as MNHNY and CDR2 as SVGAGI (reference sequence). The ends were cut back, 4 bases at V and 5 bases at J, with 9 bases in the middle.

V usage is TRBV10-2 and J usage is TRBJ1-1, with D possibly being TRBD1 (5 bases). V lost 5 bases and J 6 bases, leaving 10 bases between the germline ends. Germline CDR1 and CDR2: WSHSY and SAAADI. This CDR3 is 12 amino acids long. The CDR3 here is CASSTTGAEAFF. The CDR3 nucleotides read TGCGCCAGCAGTACAACGGGGGCTGAAGCTTTCTTT.

The rearrangement links TRBV5-8 to TRBJ1-5; 9 bases match TRBD1. CDR1 and CDR2 from the germline V gene are SGHTS and YDEGEE. This CDR3 is 18 amino acids long. V gave up 4 bases and J gave up 3 bases; unmatched junction bases: 14. CDR3 residues: CASSPRPGTGFSNQPQHF. In DNA, the CDR3 is TGTGCCAGCAGCCCTCGTCCCGGGACAGGGTTTTCCAATCAGCCCCAGCATTTT. The whole variable domain, remainder taken from reference TRBV5-8 and TRBJ1-5, is EAGVTQSPTHLIKTRGQQATLRCSPISGHTSVYWYQQALGLGLQFLLWYDEGEERNRGNFPPRFSGRQFPNYSSELNVNALELEDSALYLCASSPRPGTGFSNQPQHFGDGTRLSIL.

The gene calls are TRBV15 and TRBJ2-7; 7 nucleotides align to TRBD1. V dropped 2 bases and J dropped 2; count of bases not matched to a gene: 6. The CDR3 is 15 residues long. Germline V CDR1 and CDR2: LNHNV, YYDKDF (reference sequence). Written as DNA, the CDR3 is TGTGCCACCAGCAGAAGGACAGGCGCTACCTACGAGCAGTACTTC. The encoded protein is CATSRRTGATYEQYF.

V is TRBV10-3 and J is TRBJ1-1; TRBD1 matches 8 bases. Germline CDR1 and CDR2: ENHRY and SYGVKD. The CDR3 consists of 12 residues. V lost 8 bases to trimming and J lost 4 bases; unmatched junction nucleotides: 3. CDR3 nucleotides: TGTGCCATCGGAGACAGGGGCACTGAAGCTTTCTTT. This encodes CAIGDRGTEAFF.

This rearrangement joins TRBV23-1 to TRBJ2-7, with D possibly being TRBD1 (5 bases). TRBV23-1 is treated as an ORF (open reading frame) with a function not yet certain. The V end was cut by 7 bases, the J end by 3 bases, with 13 bases between. The CDR3 has 13 amino acids. CDR3: CASIRQGLYEQYF. The CDR3 nucleotides are TGCGCCAGCATAAGGCAGGGCCTCTACGAGCAGTACTTC.

This clone was observed a handful of times. The chain couples TRBV4-1 to TRBJ1-1; 7 bases fit TRBD1. Germline trimming cut 7 bases from V and 5 bases from J; bases unmatched to any gene: 7. This CDR3 is 13 amino acids long. CDR1 and CDR2 from the germline V gene are MGHRA and YSYEKL. CDR3: CASTRTTGTEAFF. CDR3 in DNA: TGCGCCAGCACCCGAACGACAGGGACTGAAGCTTTCTTT.

V gene TRBV5-1 combines with J gene TRBJ1-1; possibly TRBD1 for D (5 bases). This CDR3 is 14 amino acids long. V shed 1 base and J shed 1 base, with 8 bases lying between them. The germline V gene encodes CDR1 SGHRS and CDR2 YFSETQ. CDR3 DNA sequence: TGCGCCAGCAGCTTGTCCAGGGAGAACACTGAAGCTTTCTTT. This gives the protein CASSLSRENTEAFF. Full variable domain (remainder filled in from reference TRBV5-1 and TRBJ1-1): KAGVTQTPRYLIKTRGQQVTLSCSPISGHRSVSWYQQTPGQGLQFLFEYFSETQRNKGNFPGRFSGRQFSNSRSEMNVSTLELGDSALYLCASSLSRENTEAFFGQGTRLTVV.

The chain links TRBV9 to TRBJ2-4, with 7 bases matching TRBD2. This CDR3 is built from 12 residues. Germline CDR1 and CDR2: SGDLS and YYNGEE. Unmatched junction bases numbered 7, after V lost 4 bases and J lost 12 bases. The CDR3 nucleotides read TGTGCCAGCAGCCGTCTAAGCGGGAATCAGTACTTC. Protein product: CASSRLSGNQYF.

The chain links TRBV19 to TRBJ2-7, with D maybe TRBD1 (5 bases). Trimming took off 1 base at V and 1 base at J, with 8 bases between the two ends. Germline V gene data show CDR1 as LNHDA and CDR2 as SQIVND (reference sequence). This CDR3 spans 14 amino acids. CDR3 in DNA: TGTGCCAGTAGTATAGTGGCAGGGTCCTACGAGCAGTACTTC. As protein: CASSIVAGSYEQYF.

The chain links TRBV9 to TRBJ2-7, with 7 bases fitting TRBD1. V lost 4 bases to trimming and J lost 2 bases; unmatched junction nucleotides: 9. Per the germline V gene, CDR1 is SGDLS and CDR2 is YYNGEE. The CDR3 has 15 residues. This chain's CDR3 is CASSPRGTEPYEQYF. As DNA, the CDR3 is TGTGCCAGCAGCCCGAGGGGGACAGAGCCCTACGAGCAGTACTTC. The whole variable domain, remainder taken from reference TRBV9 and TRBJ2-7, is DSGVTQTPKHLITATGQRVTLRCSPRSGDLSVYWYQQSLDQGLQFLIQYYNGEERAKGNILERFSAQQFPDLHSELNLSSLELGDSALYFCASSPRGTEPYEQYFGPGTRLTVT.

This chain links TRBV5-6 with TRBJ1-2; D not resolved. This CDR3 has 14 amino acids. Germline V gene data show CDR1 as SGHDT and CDR2 as YYEEEE. The V and J ends lost 3 bases and 4 bases respectively, with 13 bases between them. The CDR3 DNA reads TGTGCCAGCAGCTCCCTAGCCCCGTTCTATGGCTACACCTTC. Protein: CASSSLAPFYGYTF.

This rearrangement joins TRBV5-1 to TRBJ1-6, with D perhaps TRBD1 (6 bases). Germline CDR1 and CDR2: SGHRS and YFSETQ. The CDR3 covers 16 residues. Trimming stripped 4 bases from V and 1 base from J, with 12 bases between. CDR3 nucleotide sequence: TGCGCCAGCAGCCGGAAAGGGGGATCCTATAATTCACCCCTCCACTTT. Translating gives CASSRKGGSYNSPLHF.

V is TRBV25-1 and J is TRBJ1-2; D ambiguous. V was shortened by 0 bases and J by 4 bases, with 12 bases between the two germline ends. Germline V CDR1 and CDR2: MGHDK, SYGVNS. CDR3 length: 15 amino acids. CDR3 protein: CASSEYGVGFYGYTF. The CDR3 region has the DNA TGTGCCAGCAGTGAATACGGAGTCGGCTTCTATGGCTACACCTTC.

V and J are TRBV6-5 and TRBJ1-5; D is undetermined. V was shortened by 2 bases and J by 6 bases, with 11 bases between the two germline ends. Germline V lookup: CDR1 MNHEY, CDR2 SVGAGI. The CDR3 contains 14 residues. The CDR3, as DNA: TGTGCCAGCAGTTACAGTCGCGGGATTCAGCCCCAGCATTTT. Translated, it gives CASSYSRGIQPQHF.

This clone was counted once. V and J are TRBV11-2 and TRBJ2-1; 7 bases align to TRBD1. Trimming took 3 bases from V and 9 from J; bases not matched to a gene: 8. This CDR3 comprises 14 residues. CDR1 and CDR2 (germline): SGHAT, FQNNGV. CDR3 coding DNA: TGTGCCAGCAGCTTGGGACGACAGGGATCTGAGCAGTTCTTC. Translating it yields CASSLGRQGSEQFF. The variable domain in full, completed from reference TRBV11-2 and TRBJ2-1, reads EAGVAQSPRYKIIEKRQSVAFWCNPISGHATLYWYQQILGQGPKLLIQFQNNGVVDDSQLPKDRFSAERLKGVDSTLKIQPAKLEDSAVYLCASSLGRQGSEQFFGPGTRLTVL.

This clone was recorded only once. J is TRBJ2-2 and V is TRBV15, with 8 bases matching TRBD1. CDR3 length equals 15 residues. The V gene end was trimmed by 3 bases and the J gene end by 5 bases; junction bases not matched to a gene: 5. Per the germline V gene, CDR1 is LNHNV and CDR2 is YYDKDF (reference sequence). The CDR3, as DNA: TGTGCCACCAGCAGGGACAGGGCGATGACCGGGGAGCTGTTTTTT. This sequence encodes CATSRDRAMTGELFF.

The J gene is TRBJ2-3, the V gene TRBV5-8; the D gene is possibly TRBD1 (5 bases). Germline assignment: CDR1 SGHTS and CDR2 YDEGEE. CDR3 size: 14 residues. Trimming stripped 7 bases from V and 1 base from J, with 13 bases between. The CDR3 region is CASGSSRGTDTQYF. DNA of the CDR3: TGTGCCAGCGGTTCCAGCAGGGGCACAGATACGCAGTATTTT.

V and J are TRBV18 and TRBJ2-7; the D is unclear. The CDR3 covers 13 residues. Per the germline V gene, CDR1 is KGHSH and CDR2 is LQKENI. V gave up 4 bases and J gave up 4 bases, with 11 bases separating them. CDR3 coding DNA: TGTGCCAGCTCACGACCGAACACGTACGAGCAGTACTTC. It encodes CASSRPNTYEQYF.